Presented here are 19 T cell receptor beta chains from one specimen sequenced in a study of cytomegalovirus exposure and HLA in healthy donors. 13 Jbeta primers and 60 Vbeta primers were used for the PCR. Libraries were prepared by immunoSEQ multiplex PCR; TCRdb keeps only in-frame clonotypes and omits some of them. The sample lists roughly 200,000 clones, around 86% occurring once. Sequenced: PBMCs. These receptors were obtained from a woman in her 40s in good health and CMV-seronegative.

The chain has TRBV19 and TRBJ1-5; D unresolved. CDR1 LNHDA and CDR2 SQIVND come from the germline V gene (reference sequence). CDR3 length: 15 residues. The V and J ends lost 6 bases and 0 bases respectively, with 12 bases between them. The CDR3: CASRASDYSNQPQHF. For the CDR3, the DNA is TGTGCCAGTAGGGCCTCCGATTATAGCAATCAGCCCCAGCATTTT. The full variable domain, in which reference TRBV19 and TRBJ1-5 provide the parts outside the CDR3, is DGGITQSPKYLFRKEGQNVTLSCEQNLNHDAMYWYRQDPGQGLRLIYYSQIVNDFQKGDIAEGYSVSREKKESFPLTVTSAQKNPTAFYLCASRASDYSNQPQHFGDGTRLSIL.

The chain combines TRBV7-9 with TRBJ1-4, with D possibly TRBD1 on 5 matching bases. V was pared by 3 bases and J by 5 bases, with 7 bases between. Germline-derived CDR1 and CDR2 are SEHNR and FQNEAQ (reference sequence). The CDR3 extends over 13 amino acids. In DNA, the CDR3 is TGTGCCAGCAGCTTGAAGGGGAATGAAAAACTGTTTTTT. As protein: CASSLKGNEKLFF.

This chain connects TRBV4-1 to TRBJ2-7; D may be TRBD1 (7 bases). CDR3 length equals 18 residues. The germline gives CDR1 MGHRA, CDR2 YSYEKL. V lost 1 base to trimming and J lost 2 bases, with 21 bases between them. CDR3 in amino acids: CASSQGGAETGPTYEQYF. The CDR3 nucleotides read TGCGCCAGCAGCCAAGGCGGGGCGGAGACAGGGCCGACCTACGAGCAGTACTTC.

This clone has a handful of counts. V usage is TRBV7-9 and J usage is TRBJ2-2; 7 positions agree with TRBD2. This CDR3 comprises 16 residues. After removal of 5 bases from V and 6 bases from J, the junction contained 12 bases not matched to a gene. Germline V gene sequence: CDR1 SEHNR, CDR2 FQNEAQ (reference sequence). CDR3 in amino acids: CASSVPSGLSSGELFF. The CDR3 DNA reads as TGTGCCAGCAGCGTCCCTAGCGGCCTGAGTTCCGGGGAGCTGTTTTTT.

As DNA, the CDR3 is TGTGCCAGTAGTACTTTGGTCAGCGGGATGGCCGGGGAGCTGTTTTTT. It is translated as CASSTLVSGMAGELFF. The chain has TRBV19 and TRBJ2-2, with TRBD2 identical over 7 bases. Per germline, CDR1 LNHDA and CDR2 SQIVND (reference sequence). CDR3 size: 16 residues. Losses at the gene ends were 4 bases for V and 6 bases for J; bases not matched to a gene: 11.

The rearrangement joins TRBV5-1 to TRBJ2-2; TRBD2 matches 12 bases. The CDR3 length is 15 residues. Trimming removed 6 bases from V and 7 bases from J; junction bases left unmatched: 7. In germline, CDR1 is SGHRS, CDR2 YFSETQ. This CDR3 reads CASTWTSGIGGELFF. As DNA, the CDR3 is TGCGCCAGCACATGGACTAGCGGGATAGGCGGGGAGCTGTTTTTT.

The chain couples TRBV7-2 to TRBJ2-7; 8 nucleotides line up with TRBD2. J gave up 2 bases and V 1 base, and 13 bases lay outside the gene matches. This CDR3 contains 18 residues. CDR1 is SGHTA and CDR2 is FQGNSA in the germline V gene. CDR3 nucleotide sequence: TGTGCCAGCAGCTTAGACGCCGGGAGACAGCGGGAGACCTACGAGCAGTACTTC. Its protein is CASSLDAGRQRETYEQYF.

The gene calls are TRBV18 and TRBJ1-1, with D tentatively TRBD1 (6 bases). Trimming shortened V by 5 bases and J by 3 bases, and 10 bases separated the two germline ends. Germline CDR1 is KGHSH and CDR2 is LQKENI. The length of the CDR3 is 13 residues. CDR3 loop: CASSEQGDTEAFF. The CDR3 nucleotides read TGTGCCAGCTCAGAACAGGGAGACACTGAAGCTTTCTTT.

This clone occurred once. CDR3 nucleotides: TGTGCCACCCTTAACTGGGGGGGAAAGAACACTGAAGCTTTCTTT. This sequence encodes CATLNWGGKNTEAFF. V is TRBV19 and J is TRBJ1-1, with D maybe TRBD1 (5 bases). The length of the CDR3 is 15 residues. The germline V gene encodes CDR1 LNHDA and CDR2 SQIVND (reference sequence). Trimming cost V 10 bases and J 1 base, with 19 bases left between them.

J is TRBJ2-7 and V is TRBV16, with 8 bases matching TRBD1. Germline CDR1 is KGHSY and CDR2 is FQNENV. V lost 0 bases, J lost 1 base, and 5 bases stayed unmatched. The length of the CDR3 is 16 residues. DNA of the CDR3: TGTGCCAGCAGCCAATCCCCGACAGGGGAGTCCTACGAGCAGTACTTC. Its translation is CASSQSPTGESYEQYF. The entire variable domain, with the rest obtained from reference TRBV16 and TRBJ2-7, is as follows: GEEVAQTPKHLVRGEGQKAKLYCAPIKGHSYVFWYQQVLKNEFKFLISFQNENVFDETGMPKERFSAKCLPNSPCSLEIQATKLEDSAVYFCASSQSPTGESYEQYFGPGTRLTVT.

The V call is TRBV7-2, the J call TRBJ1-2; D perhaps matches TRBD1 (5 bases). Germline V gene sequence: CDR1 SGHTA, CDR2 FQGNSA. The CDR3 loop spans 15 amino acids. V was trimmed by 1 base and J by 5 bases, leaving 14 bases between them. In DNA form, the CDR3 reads TGTGCCAGCAGCTTAGAGTGGAGGGGACTTTATGGCTACACCTTC. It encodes CASSLEWRGLYGYTF.

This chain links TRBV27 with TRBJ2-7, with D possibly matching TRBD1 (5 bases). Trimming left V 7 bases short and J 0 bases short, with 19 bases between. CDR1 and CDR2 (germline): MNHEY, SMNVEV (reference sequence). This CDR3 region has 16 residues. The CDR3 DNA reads TGTGCCAGCAACCCGGCTGGCAGGGATGGCTCCTACGAGCAGTACTTC. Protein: CASNPAGRDGSYEQYF.

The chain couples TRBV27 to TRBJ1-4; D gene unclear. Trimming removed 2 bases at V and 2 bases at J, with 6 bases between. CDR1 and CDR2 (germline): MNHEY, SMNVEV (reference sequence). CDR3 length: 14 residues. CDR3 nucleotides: TGTGCCAGCAGTTTAACGGTTACTAATGAAAAACTGTTTTTT. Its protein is CASSLTVTNEKLFF. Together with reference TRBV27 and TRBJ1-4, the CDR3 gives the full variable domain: EAQVTQNPRYLITVTGKKLTVTCSQNMNHEYMSWYRQDPGLGLRQIYYSMNVEVTDKGDVPEGYKVSRKEKRNFPLILESPSPNQTSLYFCASSLTVTNEKLFFGSGTQLSVL.

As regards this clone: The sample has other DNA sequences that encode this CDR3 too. In DNA form, the CDR3 reads TGTGCCAGCACCCCGGGAGGACCGCCGCGGGAAAAACTGTTTTTT. As protein: CASTPGGPPREKLFF. The V and J genes are TRBV6-5 and TRBJ1-4; D gene uncertain. Germline-derived CDR1 and CDR2 are MNHEY and SVGAGI. The CDR3 contains 15 residues. Trimming pared 7 bases from V and 8 bases from J, leaving 20 bases between.

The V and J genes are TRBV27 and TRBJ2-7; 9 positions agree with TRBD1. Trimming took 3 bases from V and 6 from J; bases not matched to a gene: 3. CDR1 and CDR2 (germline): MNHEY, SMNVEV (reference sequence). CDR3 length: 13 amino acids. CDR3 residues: CASSLGQGGEQYF. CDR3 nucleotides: TGTGCCAGCAGTTTGGGACAGGGCGGCGAGCAGTACTTC.

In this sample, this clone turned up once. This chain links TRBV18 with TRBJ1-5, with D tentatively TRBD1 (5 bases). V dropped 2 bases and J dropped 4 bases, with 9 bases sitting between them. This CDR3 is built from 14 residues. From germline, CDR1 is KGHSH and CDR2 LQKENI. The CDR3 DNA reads TGTGCCAGCTCACCAGGGGCCTCAAATCAGCCCCAGCATTTT. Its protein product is CASSPGASNQPQHF. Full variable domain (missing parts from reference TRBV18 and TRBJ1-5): NAGVMQNPRHLVRRRGQEARLRCSPMKGHSHVYWYRQLPEEGLKFMVYLQKENIIDESGMPKERFSAEFPKEGPSILRIQQVVRGDSAAYFCASSPGASNQPQHFGDGTRLSIL.

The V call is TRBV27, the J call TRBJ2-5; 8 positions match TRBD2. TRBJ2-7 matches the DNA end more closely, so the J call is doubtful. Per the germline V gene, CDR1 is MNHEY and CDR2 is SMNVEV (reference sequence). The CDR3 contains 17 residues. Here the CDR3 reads CASSLRLGAGAVYEQYF. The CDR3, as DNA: TGTGCCAGCAGTTTACGCCTAGGAGCGGGAGCGGTCTACGAGCAGTACTTC.

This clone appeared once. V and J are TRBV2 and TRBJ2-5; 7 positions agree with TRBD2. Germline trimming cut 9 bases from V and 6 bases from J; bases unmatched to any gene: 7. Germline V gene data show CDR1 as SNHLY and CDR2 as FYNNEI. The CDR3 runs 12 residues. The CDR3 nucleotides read TGTGCCAGTGGGAGGGGAGGGAAGACCCAGTACTTC. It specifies CASGRGGKTQYF.

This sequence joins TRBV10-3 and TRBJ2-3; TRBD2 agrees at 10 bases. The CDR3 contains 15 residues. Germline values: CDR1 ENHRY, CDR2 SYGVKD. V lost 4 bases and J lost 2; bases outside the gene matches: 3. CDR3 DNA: TGTGCCATCAGTGTAGCGGGAGGCCACACAGATACGCAGTATTTT. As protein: CAISVAGGHTDTQYF.